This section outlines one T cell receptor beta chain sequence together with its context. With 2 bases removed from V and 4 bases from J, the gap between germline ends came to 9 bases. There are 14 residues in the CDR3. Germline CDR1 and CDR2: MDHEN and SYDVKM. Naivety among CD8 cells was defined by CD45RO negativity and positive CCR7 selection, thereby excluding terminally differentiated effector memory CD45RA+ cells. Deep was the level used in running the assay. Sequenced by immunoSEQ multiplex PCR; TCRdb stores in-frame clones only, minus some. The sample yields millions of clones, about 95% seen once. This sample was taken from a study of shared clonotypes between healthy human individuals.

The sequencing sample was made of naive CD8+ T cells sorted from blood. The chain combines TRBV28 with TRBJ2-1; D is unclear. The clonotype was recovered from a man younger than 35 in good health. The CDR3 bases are TGTGCCAGCAGTTTACTTCGTAATTACAATGAGCAGTTCTTC. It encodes CASSLLRNYNEQFF.